These 8 T cell receptor beta chains originate from one sample sequenced in a study of blood T cell repertoires in COVID-19. TCRdb's table, derived via immunoSEQ multiplex PCR, lists solely in-frame clones and lacks some. The sample lists 250,000 to 350,000 clones, 85% to 90% occurring once. Source material: peripheral blood. The receptors come from a woman between 50 and 59 years old with COVID-19, enrolled during active disease.

This chain joins TRBV10-3 and TRBJ2-1, with TRBD2 identical over 11 bases. Trimming took 0 bases from V and 8 from J; bases not matched to a gene: 3. Germline-derived CDR1 and CDR2 are ENHRY and SYGVKD. The CDR3 is 15 amino acids. The CDR3 is CAISESGLAVDEQFF. CDR3 bases: TGTGCCATCAGTGAGTCGGGACTAGCGGTGGATGAGCAGTTCTTC.

Only one count was recorded for this clone. The rearrangement joins TRBV6-5 to TRBJ2-1; 11 nucleotides agree with TRBD1. This CDR3 spans 13 amino acids. The V segment lost 6 bases and the J segment 8 bases; nucleotides outside the gene matches: 3. Per germline, CDR1 MNHEY and CDR2 SVGAGI. CDR3 DNA sequence: TGTGCCAGCAGGACGGACAGGGGGCATGAGCAGTTCTTC. Amino acid sequence: CASRTDRGHEQFF.

CDR3 nucleotide sequence: TGTGCCAGCAGCGTAGGCAGGGGTCAGCCCCAGCATTTT. It encodes CASSVGRGQPQHF. This sequence joins TRBV9 and TRBJ1-5, with D perhaps matching TRBD1 (6 bases). The CDR3 spans 13 residues. V shed 0 bases and J shed 6 bases, with 7 bases lying between them. Germline V gene lookup returns CDR1 SGDLS and CDR2 YYNGEE.

The chain uses TRBV9 and TRBJ2-3; 7 nucleotides line up with TRBD1. V lost 3 bases to trimming and J lost 2 bases; unmatched junction nucleotides: 18. Germline V gene sequence: CDR1 SGDLS, CDR2 YYNGEE. The CDR3 has 19 residues. CDR3 nucleotides: TGTGCCAGCAGCGAGGACCCCTTGGGACAGTATTTTTTCACAGATACGCAGTATTTT. Residues: CASSEDPLGQYFFTDTQYF.

The chain couples TRBV5-5 to TRBJ1-1, with no clear D. The CDR3 is 14 residues long. Germline V gives CDR1 SGHKS, CDR2 YYEKEE (reference sequence). Between the trimmed V and J ends, which lost 0 bases and 0 bases, there was a span of 6 bases. As DNA, the CDR3 is TGTGCCAGCAGCTTGGGAGAGATGAACACTGAAGCTTTCTTT. Its protein is CASSLGEMNTEAFF.

DNA of the CDR3: TGTGCCAGCAGCCTCGGACACGTGGAGACCCAGTACTTC. This gives the protein CASSLGHVETQYF. The rearrangement links TRBV5-5 to TRBJ2-5; D possibly corresponds to TRBD1 (5 bases). The V end lost 4 bases, the J end lost 5 bases, and 12 bases lay between the germline ends. From germline, CDR1 is SGHKS and CDR2 YYEKEE (reference sequence). The CDR3 has 13 amino acids.

The J gene is TRBJ2-3, the V gene TRBV5-1; D is possibly TRBD2 (5 bases). V lost 4 bases to trimming and J lost 0 bases, with 15 bases between them. The germline V gene has CDR1 SGHRS and CDR2 YFSETQ. CDR3 length: 16 amino acids. CDR3 region: CASSPRDLSSTDTQYF. The CDR3 nucleotides are TGCGCCAGCAGCCCCCGGGATCTAAGCAGCACAGATACGCAGTATTTT.

The rearrangement joins TRBV9 to TRBJ2-7; 11 bases are shared with TRBD2. The junction had 9 bases not matched to a gene; V was cut back by 4 bases and J by 0 bases. CDR1 and CDR2 (germline): SGDLS, YYNGEE. The CDR3 extends over 17 amino acids. The CDR3 spells CASSPGTSGGSSYEQYF. DNA of the CDR3: TGTGCCAGCAGCCCAGGGACTAGCGGAGGGAGCTCCTACGAGCAGTACTTC. The full variable domain, rest sourced from reference TRBV9 and TRBJ2-7, is DSGVTQTPKHLITATGQRVTLRCSPRSGDLSVYWYQQSLDQGLQFLIQYYNGEERAKGNILERFSAQQFPDLHSELNLSSLELGDSALYFCASSPGTSGGSSYEQYFGPGTRLTVT.